A single sample gave rise to the 18 T cell receptor beta chains below, sequenced in a study of blood T cells in healthy people across ages. Next came a second PCR, run for about 7 to 11 cycles, which used a sample-barcoded 5' primer along with a J-beta primer mix. TCRdb reanalysed the 5' RACE reads using MiXCR and keeps one entry per CDR3 protein. Found here are about 1,400,000 distinct CDR3 sequences, approximately 59% of them singletons; the top ten hold more than 6%. The sequencing input was blood. The receptors come from a young man in good health.

This chain links TRBV7-8 with TRBJ2-5; 12 bases are a match to TRBD2. V shed 5 bases, J shed 4 bases, and the junction held 8 bases outside the gene matches. Looked up from germline, CDR1 is SGHVS and CDR2 is FQNEAQ. The CDR3 consists of 16 residues. CDR3 in DNA: TGTGCCAGCAGCCTATTGGCTAGCGGGAGGGTAGAGACCCAGTACTTC. It translates to CASSLLASGRVETQYF.

V is TRBV7-9 and J is TRBJ2-7; D may be TRBD1 (6 bases). V lost 1 base, J lost 6 bases, and 19 bases lay in between. The CDR3 spans 16 residues. Per the germline V gene, CDR1 is SEHNR and CDR2 is FQNEAQ (reference sequence). Written as DNA, the CDR3 is TGTGCCAGCAGCTTAGTTTATCGGGACACCGATATCGAGCAGTACTTC. Protein product: CASSLVYRDTDIEQYF.

The V gene is TRBV12-3 or TRBV12-4, the J gene TRBJ1-5; D gene unclear. With 6 bases removed from V and 5 bases from J, the gap between germline ends came to 17 bases. This CDR3 is built from 15 residues. The CDR3 sequence is CASSSRTEDYQPQHF. Here the CDR3 DNA reads TGTGCCAGCAGCTCTAGGACGGAGGATTATCAGCCCCAGCATTTT.

This rearrangement joins TRBV10-3 to TRBJ2-4, with D possibly being TRBD1 (5 bases). The J call is in doubt because the DNA end fits TRBJ2-7 better. The CDR3 is made up of 13 amino acids. Germline V gives CDR1 ENHRY, CDR2 SYGVKD. This CDR3 reads CAISVTANYEQYF. CDR3 DNA sequence: TGTGCCATCAGTGTGACAGCAAATTACGAGCAGTACTTC.

The chain joins TRBV5-1 to TRBJ2-1; 7 bases map to TRBD1. V lost 0 bases, J lost 5 bases, and 2 bases stayed unmatched. CDR3 length: 14 residues. Germline CDR1 is SGHRS and CDR2 is YFSETQ. The CDR3 bases are TGCGCCAGCAGCTTGGGACAGGGCCACAATGAGCAGTTCTTC. This encodes CASSLGQGHNEQFF. The variable domain in full, completed from reference TRBV5-1 and TRBJ2-1, reads KAGVTQTPRYLIKTRGQQVTLSCSPISGHRSVSWYQQTPGQGLQFLFEYFSETQRNKGNFPGRFSGRQFSNSRSEMNVSTLELGDSALYLCASSLGQGHNEQFFGPGTRLTVL.

This rearrangement joins TRBV2 to TRBJ2-3; possibly TRBD1 or TRBD2 for D (5 bases each). V lost 7 bases, J lost 6 bases, and 11 bases lay in between. Germline-derived CDR1 and CDR2 are SNHLY and FYNNEI. The CDR3 has 12 residues. CDR3 sequence (DNA): TGTGCCAGCATGTGGGGCGGGGATACGCAGTATTTT. It codes for CASMWGGDTQYF.

This sequence joins TRBV4-1 and TRBJ2-7; D call uncertain. The CDR3 is 14 amino acids. V lost 1 base to trimming and J lost 2 bases, with 9 bases between them. Per the germline V gene, CDR1 is MGHRA and CDR2 is YSYEKL. For the CDR3, the DNA is TGCGCCAGCAGCCAAGCGTTATTGCCCTACGAGCAGTACTTC. Translating gives CASSQALLPYEQYF.

The genes are TRBV6-5 and TRBJ2-7; D may be TRBD1 (7 bases). CDR3 length equals 15 residues. Germline CDR1 is MNHEY and CDR2 is SVGAGI. V was trimmed by 7 bases and J by 2 bases, leaving 18 bases between them. CDR3 DNA sequence: TGTGCCAGCAAACGAGGGGGGCAGGGGGCCTACGAGCAGTACTTC. This encodes CASKRGGQGAYEQYF.

There are a few counts of this clonotype. The chain has TRBV27 and TRBJ2-1; D is uncertain. The CDR3 is 12 amino acids. Germline CDR1 MNHEY, CDR2 SMNVEV (reference sequence). Trimming removed 3 bases from V and 5 bases from J, with 5 bases in between. In DNA form, the CDR3 reads TGTGCCAGCAGTTTTCTGGACAATGAGCAGTTCTTC. Residues: CASSFLDNEQFF.

The V and J genes are TRBV13 and TRBJ1-1, with unresolved D. The CDR3 extends over 14 amino acids. Germline loops: CDR1 PRHDT, CDR2 FYEKMQ (reference sequence). The ends were cut back, 4 bases at V and 6 bases at J, with 15 bases in the middle. The chain's CDR3 is CASSSEDVDAEAFF. As DNA, the CDR3 is TGTGCCAGCAGCTCTGAGGATGTGGACGCTGAAGCTTTCTTT. Variable domain in full (rest from reference TRBV13 and TRBJ1-1): AAGVIQSPRHLIKEKRETATLKCYPIPRHDTVYWYQQGPGQDPQFLISFYEKMQSDKGSIPDRFSAQQFSDYHSELNMSSLELGDSALYFCASSSEDVDAEAFFGQGTRLTVV.

The chain uses TRBV12-3 or TRBV12-4 and TRBJ1-2, with 12 positions matching TRBD1. V trimming: 7 bases; J trimming: 12 bases; junction bases outside the gene matches: 12. This CDR3 region has 14 residues. The CDR3 coding sequence is TGTGCCAGCAACTTCCCACCGGGACAGGGGGCGAACACCTTC. It encodes CASNFPPGQGANTF.

This clonotype was seen a few times. V is TRBV24-1 and J is TRBJ1-2; the D is unclear. The V gene lost 3 bases and the J gene lost 4 bases, with 11 bases spanning the gap. CDR3 length: 14 residues. Germline CDR1 is KGHDR and CDR2 is SFDVKD. CDR3 bases: TGTGCCACCAGTGATCCACCTTCCTTCTATGGCTACACCTTC. Its protein product is CATSDPPSFYGYTF.

The CDR3 bases are TGCAGTGCTAGGCCGAGAGCAGGGATGGCGGTGGAATACGAGCAGTACTTC. This sequence encodes CSARPRAGMAVEYEQYF. The gene calls are TRBV20-1 and TRBJ2-7; D perhaps matches TRBD1 (5 bases). Germline CDR1 reads DFQATT; CDR2 reads SNEGSKA (reference sequence). V lost 3 bases and J lost 4, with 25 bases in between. CDR3 length: 17 residues.

This clonotype was found a few times. This chain uses TRBV4-2 with TRBJ1-6; 7 nucleotides line up with TRBD1. CDR3 size: 15 residues. In germline, CDR1 is LGHNA, CDR2 YNFKEQ. V was pared by 0 bases and J by 7 bases, with 3 bases of the junction left unmatched. CDR3 residues: CASSQEGTVNSPLHF. The CDR3 DNA reads as TGTGCCAGCAGCCAAGAGGGGACAGTCAATTCACCCCTCCACTTT.

The chain links TRBV29-1 to TRBJ2-7; D unclear. CDR1 and CDR2 from the germline V gene are SQVTM and ANQGSEA. The CDR3 contains 14 residues. The V gene lost 3 bases and the J gene lost 7 bases, with 19 bases spanning the gap. CDR3 bases: TGCAGCGTTGATGGGATTTTCCACTACAATGAGCAGTACTTC. Amino acids: CSVDGIFHYNEQYF.

V and J are TRBV20-1 and TRBJ2-1; D is uncertain. V was cut by 3 bases and J by 0 bases, with 15 bases left in between. Per germline, CDR1 DFQATT and CDR2 SNEGSKA (reference sequence). CDR3 size: 16 residues. This CDR3 is CSARDPGTISYNEQFF. The CDR3 DNA sequence: TGCAGTGCTAGGGACCCGGGTACCATCTCCTACAATGAGCAGTTCTTC.

This clonotype was seen a handful of times. The chain links TRBV29-1 to TRBJ2-3; TRBD1 matches 9 bases. Trimming cost V 7 bases and J 4 bases; bases outside gene matches: 6. Germline V gene data show CDR1 as SQVTM and CDR2 as ANQGSEA. The CDR3 sequence is 13 residues long. In DNA form, the CDR3 reads TGCAGCGACCGGACAGGGGTGTCAGATACGCAGTATTTT. Translating it yields CSDRTGVSDTQYF.

The chain recombines TRBV10-3 with TRBJ2-3; 11 nucleotides match TRBD2. The CDR3 contains 17 residues. Losses at the gene ends were 4 bases for V and 3 bases for J; bases not matched to a gene: 9. Germline lookup yields CDR1 ENHRY and CDR2 SYGVKD. CDR3 in amino acids: CAISGISGGARTDTQYF. CDR3 nucleotide sequence: TGTGCCATCAGTGGTATTAGCGGGGGGGCCAGAACAGATACGCAGTATTTT.